This T cell receptor beta chain was identified during a study of shared clonotypes between healthy human individuals. PCR replicates performed on unsorted PBMC used approximately 320 ng DNA, 30,000 or so T cell genomes. Libraries were prepared by immunoSEQ multiplex PCR; TCRdb keeps only in-frame clonotypes and omits some of them. The top ten clones hold about 12% of a sample with hundreds of thousands of clones, around 76% of them seen once. V lost 5 bases to trimming and J lost 3 bases; unmatched junction nucleotides: 15. Germline V gene data show CDR1 as LNHNV and CDR2 as YYDKDF (reference sequence). CDR3 length: 17 amino acids.

This receptor was obtained from a woman between 35 and 50 years old in good health. Some clones in this sample may be carry-over from other donors' samples. The V gene is TRBV15, the J gene TRBJ1-1; 7 positions match TRBD1. Specimen: PBMCs. The CDR3 region has the DNA TGTGCCACCAGCCGGGGGGACACAATAACAGGGGACACTGAAGCTTTCTTT. Residues: CATSRGDTITGDTEAFF.